These 27 T cell receptor beta chains were all obtained from the same sample, sequenced in a study of shared clonotypes between healthy human individuals. The method was immunoSEQ multiplex PCR; TCRdb's version includes in-frame clones alone and lacks a portion of them. Of about 2 million clones in the sample, approximately 94% were seen once. Naive CD8 populations comprised CD45RO-negative cells positively selected for CCR7, excluding terminally differentiated effector memory CD45RA+ cells. Sample: naive CD8+ T cells sorted from blood. Source of these receptors: a man aged 18 to 29 in good health.

The CDR3 nucleotides are TGTGCCAGCAGCCATGGGCCGAGGGGAGGCACCGGGGAGCTGTTTTTT. This gives the protein CASSHGPRGGTGELFF. The chain couples TRBV11-2 to TRBJ2-2, with TRBD2 as a possible D gene (6 bases). The CDR3 is 16 amino acids. The germline V and J ends were trimmed by 5 bases and 4 bases, with 17 bases remaining between them. Germline V CDR1 and CDR2: SGHAT, FQNNGV. The variable domain in full, with the rest retrieved from reference TRBV11-2 and TRBJ2-2, is EAGVAQSPRYKIIEKRQSVAFWCNPISGHATLYWYQQILGQGPKLLIQFQNNGVVDDSQLPKDRFSAERLKGVDSTLKIQPAKLEDSAVYLCASSHGPRGGTGELFFGEGSRLTVL.

The chain links TRBV5-6 to TRBJ2-7; D perhaps matches TRBD1 (6 bases). In germline, CDR1 is SGHDT, CDR2 YYEEEE. The CDR3 is 13 residues long. Trimming removed 1 base from V and 6 bases from J, with 11 bases in between. This chain's CDR3 is CASSLRAGVEQYF. Here the CDR3 DNA reads TGTGCCAGCAGCTTGCGGGCAGGGGTCGAGCAGTACTTC.

This clone was observed a single time. V and J are TRBV15 and TRBJ1-5; no clear D gene. The germline V and J ends were trimmed by 1 base and 8 bases, with 21 bases remaining between them. Germline values: CDR1 LNHNV, CDR2 YYDKDF (reference sequence). This CDR3 has 17 residues. The DNA for the CDR3 is TGTGCCACCAGCAGAGTGTTTGGGCCGGACCCCTGGGAGCCCCAGCATTTT. It is translated as CATSRVFGPDPWEPQHF.

The V call is TRBV6-5, the J call TRBJ1-1; 7 nucleotides align to TRBD1. Germline values: CDR1 MNHEY, CDR2 SVGAGI. There are 16 residues in the CDR3. Trimming cost V 4 bases and J 0 bases; bases outside gene matches: 8. CDR3 loop: CASSSDREGMNTEAFF. CDR3 DNA: TGTGCCAGCAGTTCCGACAGGGAAGGGATGAACACTGAAGCTTTCTTT.

J is TRBJ2-3 and V is TRBV4-1; tentative D call: TRBD1 (6 bases). The length of the CDR3 is 17 residues. Looked up from germline, CDR1 is MGHRA and CDR2 is YSYEKL. V was cut by 1 base and J by 3 bases, with 17 bases left in between. The CDR3 here is CASSQGPFRTATDTQYF. In nucleotides, the CDR3 is TGCGCCAGCAGCCAAGGACCGTTCCGGACAGCTACAGATACGCAGTATTTT.

CDR3 loop: CASSSDNQGYEQYF. The CDR3 nucleotides read TGTGCCAGCAGTTCCGACAATCAGGGGTACGAGCAGTACTTC. The chain has TRBV27 and TRBJ2-7, with D perhaps matching TRBD1 (6 bases). The germline V gene has CDR1 MNHEY and CDR2 SMNVEV (reference sequence). V was cut by 4 bases and J by 4 bases, with 14 bases left in between. The CDR3 sequence is 14 residues long.

The rearrangement joins TRBV14 to TRBJ2-2, with 10 bases identical to TRBD1. V shed 1 base and J 3 bases; nucleotides not matched to a gene: 5. The germline gives CDR1 SGHDN, CDR2 FVKESK. CDR3 length equals 17 residues. This chain's CDR3 is CASSQGGTGAYTGELFF. Written as DNA, the CDR3 is TGTGCCAGCAGCCAAGGTGGGACAGGGGCCTACACCGGGGAGCTGTTTTTT. The full variable domain, rest sourced from reference TRBV14 and TRBJ2-2, is EAGVTQFPSHSVIEKGQTVTLRCDPISGHDNLYWYRRVMGKEIKFLLHFVKESKQDESGMPNNRFLAERTGGTYSTLKVQPAELEDSGVYFCASSQGGTGAYTGELFFGEGSRLTVL.

The genes are TRBV5-4 and TRBJ1-1, with D unclear. Germline V gene sequence: CDR1 SGHNT, CDR2 YYREEE (reference sequence). The V gene lost 3 bases and the J gene lost 0 bases, with 6 bases spanning the gap. The CDR3 runs 13 residues. CDR3 bases: TGTGCCAGCAGCTCCCCAGTGAACACTGAAGCTTTCTTT. Its translation is CASSSPVNTEAFF.

The rearrangement joins TRBV29-1 to TRBJ2-3; TRBD1 agrees at 10 bases. V lost 6 bases and J lost 3; bases outside the gene matches: 9. CDR1 is SQVTM and CDR2 is ANQGSEA in the germline V gene. This CDR3 region has 15 residues. In nucleotides, the CDR3 is TGCAGCGTCGAACAGGGACAGGGGAAGACAGATACGCAGTATTTT. It encodes CSVEQGQGKTDTQYF.

The chain recombines TRBV9 with TRBJ2-1; TRBD2 matches at 7 bases. CDR1 and CDR2 from the germline V gene are SGDLS and YYNGEE. The trim removed 4 bases at V and 6 bases at J, leaving 13 bases unmatched. The CDR3 spans 16 residues. CDR3 amino acids: CASSPPRGTGGNEQFF. CDR3 nucleotide sequence: TGTGCCAGCAGCCCCCCTCGGGGCACGGGGGGCAATGAGCAGTTCTTC.

This chain uses TRBV29-1 with TRBJ1-2; 8 bases agree with TRBD1. This CDR3 is built from 17 residues. Losses at the gene ends were 3 bases for V and 5 bases for J; bases not matched to a gene: 17. Germline CDR1 reads SQVTM; CDR2 reads ANQGSEA. CDR3 in amino acids: CSVDPSGGGIPFYGYTF. Written as DNA, the CDR3 is TGCAGCGTTGACCCTTCAGGGGGCGGGATCCCCTTTTATGGCTACACCTTC.

As concerns this clone: Additional DNA sequences in this sample encode the identical CDR3. The chain employs TRBV7-9 and TRBJ2-7; D uncertain. This CDR3 has 13 residues. CDR1 and CDR2 (germline): SEHNR, FQNEAQ (reference sequence). Trimming pared 4 bases from V and 0 bases from J, leaving 7 bases between. The CDR3 protein is CASSSPISYEQYF. CDR3 in DNA: TGTGCCAGCAGCTCCCCGATCTCCTACGAGCAGTACTTC.

The J gene is TRBJ1-2, the V gene TRBV2, with TRBD1 matching 7 bases. The ends lost 1 base at V and 4 bases at J; junction bases unmatched: 6. Germline CDR1 is SNHLY and CDR2 is FYNNEI. This CDR3 region has 15 residues. The CDR3 sequence: CASSEDTGEAYGYTF. The CDR3 DNA sequence: TGTGCCAGCAGTGAAGACACAGGGGAGGCCTATGGCTACACCTTC. The complete variable domain, with remaining parts taken from reference TRBV2 and TRBJ1-2, reads EPEVTQTPSHQVTQMGQEVILRCVPISNHLYFYWYRQILGQKVEFLVSFYNNEISEKSEIFDDQFSVERPDGSNFTLKIRSTKLEDSAMYFCASSEDTGEAYGYTFGSGTRLTVV.

This clone appeared once. J is TRBJ2-3 and V is TRBV6-4, with D tentatively TRBD2 (6 bases). CDR1 is MRHNA, CDR2 SNTAGT, per germline. V was cut by 0 bases and J by 3 bases, with 13 bases left in between. This CDR3 region has 16 residues. The CDR3 protein is CASSDSPSGETDTQYF. The CDR3 coding sequence is TGTGCCAGCAGTGACTCCCCCTCGGGGGAGACAGATACGCAGTATTTT.

J is TRBJ1-3 and V is TRBV6-5; tentatively, D is TRBD1 (6 bases). The V gene lost 0 bases and the J gene lost 3 bases, with 12 bases spanning the gap. Germline V gene sequence: CDR1 MNHEY, CDR2 SVGAGI. This CDR3 has 16 residues. In nucleotides, the CDR3 is TGTGCCAGCAGTTACTCGAGACAGGAGGGTGGAAACACCATATATTTT. Encoded protein: CASSYSRQEGGNTIYF.

The V and J genes are TRBV7-6 and TRBJ1-1, with 7 nucleotides matching TRBD1. The CDR3 runs 13 residues. The germline V gene has CDR1 SGHVS and CDR2 FNYEAQ. Unmatched junction bases numbered 2, after V lost 0 bases and J lost 7 bases. This CDR3 is CASSLAGGDEAFF. The DNA of the CDR3 is TGTGCCAGCAGCTTAGCAGGGGGCGATGAAGCTTTCTTT.

The rearrangement links TRBV4-1 to TRBJ1-3, with unresolved D. Germline V lookup: CDR1 MGHRA, CDR2 YSYEKL. The V end was cut by 6 bases, the J end by 4 bases, with 7 bases between. The length of the CDR3 is 12 residues. CDR3 nucleotides: TGCGCCAGCAGTTTGGGAGGAAACACCATATATTTT. Amino acids: CASSLGGNTIYF.

The J gene is TRBJ1-4, the V gene TRBV6-1; D possibly corresponds to TRBD1 (5 bases). CDR3 size: 14 residues. Trimming took off 6 bases at V and 4 bases at J, with 12 bases between the two ends. Germline-derived CDR1 and CDR2 are MNHNS and SASEGT. The CDR3 is CASRAGPLNEKLFF. CDR3 coding DNA: TGTGCCAGCAGGGCAGGGCCCCTTAATGAAAAACTGTTTTTT.

This chain links TRBV5-4 with TRBJ2-7, with D tentatively TRBD1 or TRBD2 (5 bases each). Between the trimmed V and J ends, which lost 4 bases and 3 bases, there was a span of 14 bases. CDR3 length equals 14 residues. Germline assignment: CDR1 SGHNT and CDR2 YYREEE (reference sequence). CDR3 in amino acids: CASSDRDHHYEQYF. The CDR3, as DNA: TGTGCCAGCAGCGACCGGGACCATCACTACGAGCAGTACTTC.

V gene TRBV7-8 combines with J gene TRBJ1-6, with D tentatively TRBD1 (5 bases). V gave up 6 bases and J gave up 8 bases, with 11 bases separating them. Germline V gene data show CDR1 as SGHVS and CDR2 as FQNEAQ. This CDR3 contains 13 residues. CDR3 sequence: CASSDEGYSPLHF. For the CDR3, the DNA is TGTGCCAGCAGTGATGAGGGGTATTCACCCCTCCACTTT.

The gene calls are TRBV27 and TRBJ1-1, with TRBD1 as a possible D gene (5 bases). V lost 0 bases, J lost 7 bases, and 12 bases lay in between. CDR1 MNHEY and CDR2 SMNVEV come from the germline V gene (reference sequence). The CDR3 consists of 14 residues. The CDR3 DNA reads as TGTGCCAGCAGTTTATCCGCGTCCGGGGGTGAAGCTTTCTTT. Its translation: CASSLSASGGEAFF.

V usage is TRBV9 and J usage is TRBJ2-1, with D possibly being TRBD2 (7 bases). Looked up from germline, CDR1 is SGDLS and CDR2 is YYNGEE. V was clipped by 4 bases and J by 2 bases, with 19 bases between them. The CDR3 covers 17 residues. The DNA for the CDR3 is TGTGCCAGCAGCTCGTGGGGAGGCGGGGGCCCCTACAATGAGCAGTTCTTC. Protein product: CASSSWGGGGPYNEQFF.

CDR3 sequence: CASSVRTGGQETQYF. As DNA, the CDR3 is TGTGCCAGCAGTGTCAGGACAGGGGGCCAAGAGACCCAGTACTTC. V gene TRBV2 combines with J gene TRBJ2-5; 10 nucleotides align to TRBD1. The CDR3 loop spans 15 amino acids. V trimming: 4 bases; J trimming: 1 base; junction bases outside the gene matches: 3. Germline-derived CDR1 and CDR2 are SNHLY and FYNNEI.

This chain links TRBV19 with TRBJ2-2, with TRBD1 matching 9 bases. The CDR3 is made up of 14 amino acids. V dropped 2 bases and J dropped 7; count of bases not matched to a gene: 2. CDR1 LNHDA and CDR2 SQIVND come from the germline V gene (reference sequence). The CDR3 bases are TGTGCCAGTAGTATAACAGGGGGCTTCGGGGAGCTGTTTTTT. Translating gives CASSITGGFGELFF.

J is TRBJ2-5 and V is TRBV5-4, with TRBD1 matching 10 bases. The CDR3 consists of 15 residues. In germline, CDR1 is SGHNT, CDR2 YYREEE (reference sequence). The trim removed 3 bases at V and 2 bases at J, leaving 4 bases unmatched. The CDR3 spells CASSSGQGLQETQYF. The CDR3, as DNA: TGTGCCAGCAGCTCGGGACAGGGGTTACAAGAGACCCAGTACTTC.

The chain employs TRBV4-1 and TRBJ2-2; the D call may be TRBD1 or TRBD2 (5 bases each). Germline V gene data show CDR1 as MGHRA and CDR2 as YSYEKL. V was trimmed by 1 base and J by 7 bases, leaving 13 bases between them. The CDR3 extends over 15 amino acids. CDR3 region: CASSQVGSGGGELFF. The DNA for the CDR3 is TGCGCCAGCAGCCAAGTGGGATCTGGGGGCGGGGAGCTGTTTTTT.

J is TRBJ1-2 and V is TRBV21-1; TRBD1, the table's D call, lacks a check against the DNA. TRBV21-1 corresponds to a pseudogene. This CDR3 is built from 13 residues. The CDR3 protein is CASSGAGTDGYTF. DNA for the CDR3: TGTGCCAGCAGCGGGGCAGGGACAGATGGCTACACCTTC.